What follows are 2 T cell receptor beta chains derived from one specimen sequenced in a study of CD8 T cells in ankylosing spondylitis. TCRdb passed the 5' RACE reads through MiXCR, listing each CDR3 protein once. The table has about 240,000 distinct CDR3 sequences, 20% to 30% seen once. Material for sequencing was blood, either unsorted or a sorted T cell fraction (not recorded which). These receptors were taken from a male donor with ankylosing spondylitis or in good health (not recorded which).

Here the CDR3 DNA reads TGTGCCAGCAGTTCCCGGCGGCCTCCCCCTTCCTACGAGCAGTACTTC. Translated, it gives CASSSRRPPPSYEQYF. The J gene is TRBJ2-7, the V gene TRBV6-5; D gene ambiguous. V was clipped by 4 bases and J by 1 base, with 17 bases between them. CDR1 MNHEY and CDR2 SVGAGI come from the germline V gene. The length of the CDR3 is 16 residues.

This chain uses TRBV10-3 with TRBJ2-1; TRBD2 agrees at 9 bases. V was clipped by 3 bases and J by 8 bases; unmatched bases: 8. CDR3 length equals 15 residues. The germline V gene encodes CDR1 ENHRY and CDR2 SYGVKD. The CDR3 coding sequence is TGTGCCATCAGTGAAGGCAGGACTAGCGATGATGAGCAGTTCTTC. Amino acids: CAISEGRTSDDEQFF.